This T cell receptor (beta chain) came from a study of T cells in Graves' hyperthyroidism and ophthalmopathy. General study findings and limits: Most clonotypes expanded in the thyroid (above 0.001) were also present in blood. A 13 V-J signature model discriminated ophthalmopathy versus stable hyperthyroidism.

From RNA transcripts, TCR beta CDR3 regions were amplified. In the first-round RT-PCR of the TCR CDR3, the HTBI primer set was used. TCRdb recomputed calls from the multiplex PCR reads with MiXCR, one row per CDR3 protein. The table has about 640,000 distinct CDR3 sequences, about 15% seen once. The CDR3 is made up of 15 amino acids. Trimming at V came to 6 bases and at J to 5 bases, leaving 7 bases not matched to a gene. Germline V lookup: CDR1 ENHRY, CDR2 SYGVKD. Notes on this clonotype: Its matching antigen is unknown. Just one base apart from a much larger clone, this may be a read error.

The sequenced sample consisted of blood. The TCR was taken from a woman in her 50s with Graves' ophthalmopathy. The V gene is TRBV10-3, the J gene TRBJ2-1; TRBD2 agrees at 10 bases. CDR3 residues: CAIRHTSGANNEQFF. DNA for the CDR3: TGTGCCATCAGACACACTAGCGGGGCGAACAATGAGCAGTTCTTC.